These 32 T cell receptor beta chains share one sample of origin, sequenced in a study of cytomegalovirus exposure and HLA in healthy donors. The primer mix had 60 Vbeta and 13 Jbeta primers. Some clones are missing from TCRdb's copy, which holds only in-frame ones; the method was immunoSEQ multiplex PCR. The profile shows 150,000 to 200,000 clones, 81% of them singletons. The sequenced material came from PBMCs. Source of these receptors: a woman aged 18-30 years in good health and CMV-seronegative.

The chain recombines TRBV5-4 with TRBJ1-6; 9 nucleotides align to TRBD1. The CDR3 totals 19 residues. V shed 0 bases and J 6 bases; nucleotides not matched to a gene: 13. Germline V gene lookup returns CDR1 SGHNT and CDR2 YYREEE (reference sequence). The CDR3 protein is CASSLDRDRELSVNSPLHF. The CDR3 nucleotides are TGTGCCAGCAGCTTGGATCGGGACAGGGAGTTGAGTGTTAATTCACCCCTCCACTTT.

This clone was detected only once. The V and J genes are TRBV7-9 and TRBJ2-5; 16 bases agree with TRBD2. Germline V lookup: CDR1 SEHNR, CDR2 FQNEAQ (reference sequence). The CDR3 contains 17 residues. Trimming removed 5 bases from V and 5 bases from J; junction bases left unmatched: 8. The DNA of the CDR3 is TGTGCCAGCAGCAGGGGACTAGCGGGGGGGCGTTGGGAGACCCAGTACTTC. Translation: CASSRGLAGGRWETQYF.

The rearrangement links TRBV5-1 to TRBJ1-1; D uncertain. V was cut by 4 bases and J by 2 bases, with 9 bases left in between. The CDR3 covers 13 residues. Germline V CDR1 and CDR2: SGHRS, YFSETQ. The CDR3 region has the DNA TGCGCCAGCAGCCTAATGGTTAACACTGAAGCTTTCTTT. It translates to CASSLMVNTEAFF.

The chain joins TRBV5-5 to TRBJ2-7; D remains unclear. Looked up from germline, CDR1 is SGHKS and CDR2 is YYEKEE (reference sequence). The CDR3 loop spans 11 amino acids. Trimming cost V 5 bases and J 2 bases, with 5 bases left between them. The CDR3 loop reads CASSSAYEQYF. Written as DNA, the CDR3 is TGTGCCAGCAGTTCGGCCTACGAGCAGTACTTC.

V gene TRBV29-1 combines with J gene TRBJ1-6, with 8 bases aligning to TRBD1. After removal of 4 bases from V and 10 bases from J, the junction contained 6 bases not matched to a gene. Germline-derived CDR1 and CDR2 are SQVTM and ANQGSEA. The CDR3 runs 13 residues. The CDR3 DNA sequence: TGCAGCGTTGCTACAGGGGGTGCGTCACCCCTCCACTTT. It specifies CSVATGGASPLHF. The full variable domain, completed using reference TRBV29-1 and TRBJ1-6, is SAVISQKPSRDICQRGTSLTIQCQVDSQVTMMFWYRQQPGQSLTLIATANQGSEATYESGFVIDKFPISRPNLTFSTLTVSNMSPEDSSIYLCSVATGGASPLHFGNGTRLTVT.

The chain recombines TRBV7-9 with TRBJ2-1; D is possibly TRBD1 (5 bases). CDR3 length: 14 amino acids. The germline V and J ends were trimmed by 3 bases and 8 bases, with 14 bases remaining between them. Germline CDR1 is SEHNR and CDR2 is FQNEAQ (reference sequence). This chain's CDR3 is CASSFRGLGDEQFF. In DNA form, the CDR3 reads TGTGCCAGCAGCTTTAGGGGCTTAGGCGATGAGCAGTTCTTC.

The chain has TRBV14 and TRBJ2-7, with 8 bases lining up with TRBD2. CDR1 is SGHDN and CDR2 is FVKESK in the germline V gene. CDR3 length: 15 residues. V shed 1 base, J shed 4 bases, and the junction held 6 bases outside the gene matches. Here the CDR3 reads CASSQGVAGLYEQYF. Written as DNA, the CDR3 is TGTGCCAGCAGCCAAGGAGTAGCGGGACTGTACGAGCAGTACTTC.

The rearrangement links TRBV6-5 to TRBJ1-1; D not certain. V gave up 2 bases and J gave up 0 bases, with 7 bases separating them. Germline CDR1 reads MNHEY; CDR2 reads SVGAGI. This CDR3 comprises 14 residues. CDR3 in amino acids: CASSYGRLNTEAFF. DNA for the CDR3: TGTGCCAGCAGTTACGGCAGGCTGAACACTGAAGCTTTCTTT.

A remark on this clone: A read error may account for a junction end that differs from germline. In nucleotides, the CDR3 is TGTTCCAGCAGCCCCGCAGGGGCCGGGGAGCTGTTTTTT. Protein: CSSSPAGAGELFF. J is TRBJ2-2 and V is TRBV7-9; tentative D call: TRBD1 (6 bases). Germline CDR1 reads SEHNR; CDR2 reads FQNEAQ (reference sequence). The CDR3 has 13 amino acids.

J is TRBJ1-2 and V is TRBV5-4; 9 nucleotides line up with TRBD1. The germline gives CDR1 SGHNT, CDR2 YYREEE (reference sequence). Trimming removed 1 base from V and 13 bases from J; junction bases left unmatched: 2. This CDR3 contains 11 residues. CDR3 nucleotide sequence: TGTGCCAGCAGCTTGAACAGGGGGCTCACCTTC. This encodes CASSLNRGLTF.

DNA of the CDR3: TGTGCCAGCAGCTCCCTTCGCGGGGGTGAAGCTTTCTTT. It encodes CASSSLRGGEAFF. The chain has TRBV11-2 and TRBJ1-1, with D maybe TRBD1 (5 bases). V was trimmed by 4 bases and J by 7 bases, leaving 13 bases between them. CDR3 size: 13 residues. Looked up from germline, CDR1 is SGHAT and CDR2 is FQNNGV.

The chain joins TRBV19 to TRBJ2-1; 7 bases fit TRBD2. The junction had 5 bases not matched to a gene; V was cut back by 6 bases and J by 9 bases. CDR3 length: 12 residues. Germline V CDR1 and CDR2: LNHDA, SQIVND (reference sequence). The CDR3 protein is CASRGGGVEQFF. The CDR3 DNA sequence: TGTGCCAGTAGGGGGGGAGGGGTTGAGCAGTTCTTC.

V and J are TRBV11-2 and TRBJ2-5; D ambiguous. The germline CDR1 and CDR2 sequences are SGHAT and FQNNGV. This CDR3 contains 12 residues. Trimming shortened V by 0 bases and J by 5 bases, and 4 bases separated the two germline ends. The CDR3, as DNA: TGTGCCAGCAGCTTAGACCGGGAGACCCAGTACTTC. Amino acids: CASSLDRETQYF. Combining the CDR3 with reference TRBV11-2 and TRBJ2-5 gives the whole variable domain EAGVAQSPRYKIIEKRQSVAFWCNPISGHATLYWYQQILGQGPKLLIQFQNNGVVDDSQLPKDRFSAERLKGVDSTLKIQPAKLEDSAVYLCASSLDRETQYFGPGTRLLVL.

The genes are TRBV19 and TRBJ1-5; 7 bases are a match to TRBD1. V was clipped by 9 bases and J by 0 bases; unmatched bases: 8. Looked up from germline, CDR1 is LNHDA and CDR2 is SQIVND (reference sequence). The CDR3 runs 15 residues. CDR3 region: CASLDRDDSNQPQHF. For the CDR3, the DNA is TGTGCCAGCCTCGACAGGGACGATAGCAATCAGCCCCAGCATTTT.

This chain links TRBV28 with TRBJ2-7; D unresolved. Germline V CDR1 and CDR2: MDHEN, SYDVKM. V lost 4 bases to trimming and J lost 6 bases, with 7 bases between them. There are 11 residues in the CDR3. The CDR3 spells CASSSNPEQYF. In nucleotides, the CDR3 is TGTGCCAGCAGTTCCAATCCCGAGCAGTACTTC.

This clone appeared a few times. CDR3 protein: CASSGGTDTGELFF. In DNA, the CDR3 is TGTGCCAGCAGTGGCGGGACAGACACCGGGGAGCTGTTTTTT. This chain connects TRBV6-4 to TRBJ2-2; maybe TRBD1 (7 bases). The V and J ends lost 4 bases and 3 bases respectively, with 9 bases between them. The CDR3 has 14 residues. Germline CDR1 is MRHNA and CDR2 is SNTAGT.

This clone has only a few counts. The chain joins TRBV7-9 to TRBJ2-1; D is ambiguous. With 0 bases removed from V and 4 bases from J, the gap between germline ends came to 7 bases. This CDR3 comprises 14 residues. Germline loops: CDR1 SEHNR, CDR2 FQNEAQ (reference sequence). CDR3: CASSLAGVYNEQFF. The CDR3 DNA follows: TGTGCCAGCAGCTTAGCGGGCGTTTACAATGAGCAGTTCTTC.

The V gene is TRBV9, the J gene TRBJ1-2; D is ambiguous. The V and J ends lost 0 bases and 2 bases respectively, with 8 bases between them. Germline CDR1 SGDLS, CDR2 YYNGEE. This CDR3 is built from 14 residues. The CDR3, as DNA: TGTGCCAGCAGCGTAGTCCCCCAGAACTATGGCTACACCTTC. This translates into CASSVVPQNYGYTF.

V usage is TRBV6-5 and J usage is TRBJ1-6; possible D gene TRBD1, 6 bases. From germline, CDR1 is MNHEY and CDR2 SVGAGI. V was trimmed by 7 bases and J by 8 bases, leaving 18 bases between them. The CDR3 length is 15 residues. The CDR3 sequence is CASILQRTDYSPLHF. CDR3 DNA sequence: TGTGCCAGCATCCTACAACGGACAGACTATTCACCCCTCCACTTT.

Points on this clone: The identical CDR3 is also encoded by other nucleotide sequences in the sample. This chain uses TRBV9 with TRBJ2-5; 10 nucleotides line up with TRBD2. Per the germline V gene, CDR1 is SGDLS and CDR2 is YYNGEE. This CDR3 has 14 amino acids. J gave up 5 bases and V 0 bases, and 1 base lay outside the gene matches. The CDR3 coding sequence is TGTGCCAGCAGCGTAGGGACTAGCGGCGAGACCCAGTACTTC. This codes for CASSVGTSGETQYF.

The genes are TRBV7-2 and TRBJ1-1, with no clear D. Trimming removed 0 bases at V and 3 bases at J, with 5 bases between. This CDR3 is built from 13 residues. Germline CDR1 SGHTA, CDR2 FQGNSA. In DNA, the CDR3 is TGTGCCAGCAGCTTAGCCCTACACACTGAAGCTTTCTTT. Protein product: CASSLALHTEAFF. The full variable domain, in which reference TRBV7-2 and TRBJ1-1 provide the parts outside the CDR3, is GAGVSQSPSNKVTEKGKDVELRCDPISGHTALYWYRQSLGQGLEFLIYFQGNSAPDKSGLPSDRFSAERTGGSVSTLTIQRTQQEDSAVYLCASSLALHTEAFFGQGTRLTVV.

J is TRBJ2-3 and V is TRBV7-9; 9 bases match TRBD1. From germline, CDR1 is SEHNR and CDR2 FQNEAQ (reference sequence). The CDR3 is 16 amino acids. Trimming took 5 bases from V and 6 from J; bases not matched to a gene: 12. CDR3 in amino acids: CASSPQGALERDTQYF. CDR3 bases: TGTGCCAGCAGCCCACAGGGGGCTCTTGAGCGGGATACGCAGTATTTT.

The genes are TRBV4-2 and TRBJ2-7, with 12 bases matching TRBD2. Trimming cost V 2 bases and J 6 bases; bases outside gene matches: 8. Germline lookup yields CDR1 LGHNA and CDR2 YNFKEQ. The CDR3 totals 16 residues. The CDR3 reads CASSQSLAGGPSEQYF. CDR3 bases: TGTGCCAGCAGCCAATCCCTAGCGGGAGGGCCGAGCGAGCAGTACTTC.

V usage is TRBV5-8 and J usage is TRBJ1-2; no clear D. Per germline, CDR1 SGHTS and CDR2 YDEGEE. V was clipped by 4 bases and J by 4 bases, with 11 bases between them. This CDR3 contains 13 residues. The CDR3 spells CASSEDGLYGYTF. The DNA of the CDR3 is TGTGCCAGCAGCGAAGACGGACTCTATGGCTACACCTTC.

The V gene is TRBV7-9, the J gene TRBJ1-2; D might be TRBD1 (6 bases). The CDR3 contains 12 residues. V was trimmed by 2 bases and J by 6 bases, leaving 7 bases between them. Per the germline V gene, CDR1 is SEHNR and CDR2 is FQNEAQ (reference sequence). CDR3 DNA sequence: TGTGCCAGCAGCTTATCAGGGGATGGCTACACCTTC. Translated, it gives CASSLSGDGYTF.

The V and J genes are TRBV4-1 and TRBJ2-7, with 8 nucleotides matching TRBD2. Germline CDR1 reads MGHRA; CDR2 reads YSYEKL. This CDR3 comprises 16 residues. With V trimmed by 3 bases and J by 0 bases, 7 bases remained unmatched. DNA of the CDR3: TGCGCCAGCAGCCAGACACCGGGACTAGGCTCCTACGAGCAGTACTTC. Translating gives CASSQTPGLGSYEQYF.

The J gene is TRBJ2-7, the V gene TRBV7-8; 7 positions agree with TRBD1. The germline CDR1 and CDR2 sequences are SGHVS and FQNEAQ. With V trimmed by 5 bases and J by 2 bases, 6 bases remained unmatched. The CDR3 consists of 14 residues. The CDR3 DNA sequence: TGTGCCAGCAGCCGAGACAGGGACCCCTACGAGCAGTACTTC. Protein: CASSRDRDPYEQYF.

The V gene is TRBV5-1, the J gene TRBJ1-2, with 8 positions matching TRBD1. Germline CDR1 is SGHRS and CDR2 is YFSETQ. J gave up 7 bases and V 4 bases, and 12 bases lay outside the gene matches. The CDR3 contains 15 residues. CDR3 in amino acids: CASSLGWGQDGGYTF. The CDR3 nucleotides are TGCGCCAGCAGCCTGGGCTGGGGACAGGACGGTGGCTACACCTTC.

V usage is TRBV2 and J usage is TRBJ2-1; TRBD2 matches at 7 bases. The V gene's germline CDR1 is SNHLY and CDR2 FYNNEI. V trimming: 5 bases; J trimming: 4 bases; junction bases outside the gene matches: 5. The CDR3 has 14 residues. The CDR3 spells CASSPRLAYNEQFF. The CDR3 DNA reads TGTGCCAGCAGTCCAAGACTAGCTTACAATGAGCAGTTCTTC. Complete variable domain (other parts from reference TRBV2 and TRBJ2-1): EPEVTQTPSHQVTQMGQEVILRCVPISNHLYFYWYRQILGQKVEFLVSFYNNEISEKSEIFDDQFSVERPDGSNFTLKIRSTKLEDSAMYFCASSPRLAYNEQFFGPGTRLTVL.

This chain joins TRBV5-5 and TRBJ1-4; D remains unclear. Germline-derived CDR1 and CDR2 are SGHKS and YYEKEE (reference sequence). With 2 bases removed from V and 7 bases from J, the gap between germline ends came to 6 bases. This CDR3 spans 12 amino acids. The CDR3 loop is CASSFSREKLFF. The CDR3 DNA sequence: TGTGCCAGCAGCTTTTCTCGTGAAAAACTGTTTTTT.

The DNA for the CDR3 is TGTGCCAGCAGCTTAGTTCTGGCGGGAGGGCGGAGCGAGCAGTACTTC. Protein sequence: CASSLVLAGGRSEQYF. The chain employs TRBV7-6 and TRBJ2-7; the match to TRBD2 covers 9 bases. There are 16 residues in the CDR3. Trimming removed 1 base from V and 6 bases from J; junction bases left unmatched: 10. Germline loops: CDR1 SGHVS, CDR2 FNYEAQ.

The V and J genes are TRBV4-1 and TRBJ2-7; a weak D match, TRBD2 (5 bases). Germline lookup yields CDR1 MGHRA and CDR2 YSYEKL. V gave up 1 base and J gave up 2 bases, with 12 bases separating them. The CDR3 has 15 amino acids. CDR3 bases: TGCGCCAGCAGCCAAGGGCTAGCCCCCACCTACGAGCAGTACTTC. Translating gives CASSQGLAPTYEQYF.